This T cell receptor (beta chain) was captured in a study of graft-versus-host responses after intestinal transplantation. Study context: Every one of the recipients received anti-thymocyte globulin induction and afterwards took tacrolimus and steroids for around 3 years. General study results and limits: Graft-donor T cell macrochimerism in patients accompanied high graft-versus-host to host-versus-graft clonal ratios in allografts. HvG clone declines early post-transplant were associated with peak circulating GvH levels.

The CDR3 contains 14 residues. The germline CDR1 and CDR2 sequences are PRHDT and FYEKMQ (reference sequence). V shed 2 bases and J shed 4 bases, with 9 bases lying between them. The researchers put 200,000 CFSE-labeled responder cells into plates with 200,000 irradiated, violet-dye-labeled stimulator cells. Method: immunoSEQ multiplex PCR; TCRdb's copy keeps in-frame clones and lacks some. The repertoire holds fewer than 25,000 clones, with approximately 46% as singletons. This clone was seen more than once but under ten times. The receptor comes from a human patient who received an intestinal transplant. This chain links TRBV13 with TRBJ1-3, with D perhaps TRBD1 (5 bases). Here the sequenced sample was alloreactive CD4+ T cells from a mixed lymphocyte reaction culture, taken before intestinal transplant. Described subset: CFSE-low proliferating T cells sorted from roughly 6-day pre-transplant mixed lymphocyte reaction (GvH or HvG direction). CDR3 bases: TGTGCCAGCAGCTTACGGGGGTACGGAAACACCATATATTTT. Amino acids: CASSLRGYGNTIYF.